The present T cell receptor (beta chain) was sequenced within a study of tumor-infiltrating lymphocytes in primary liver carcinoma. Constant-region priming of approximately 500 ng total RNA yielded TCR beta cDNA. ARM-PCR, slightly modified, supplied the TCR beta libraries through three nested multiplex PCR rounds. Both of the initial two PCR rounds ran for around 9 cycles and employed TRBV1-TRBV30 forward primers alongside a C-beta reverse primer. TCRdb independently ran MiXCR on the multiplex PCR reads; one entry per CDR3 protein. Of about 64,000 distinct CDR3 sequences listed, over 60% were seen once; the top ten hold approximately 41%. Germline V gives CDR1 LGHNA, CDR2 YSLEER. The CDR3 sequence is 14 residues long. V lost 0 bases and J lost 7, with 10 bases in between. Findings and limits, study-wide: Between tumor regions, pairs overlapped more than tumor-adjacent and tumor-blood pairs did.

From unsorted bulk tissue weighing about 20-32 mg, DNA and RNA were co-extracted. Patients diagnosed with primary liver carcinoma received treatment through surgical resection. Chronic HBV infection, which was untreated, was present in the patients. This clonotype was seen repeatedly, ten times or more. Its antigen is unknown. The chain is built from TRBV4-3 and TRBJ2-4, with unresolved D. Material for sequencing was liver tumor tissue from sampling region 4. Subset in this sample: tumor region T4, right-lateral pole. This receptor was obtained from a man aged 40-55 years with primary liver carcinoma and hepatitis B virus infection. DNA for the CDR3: TGCGCCAGCAGCCAAGATGGCCTGGCGAACATTCAGTACTTC. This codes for CASSQDGLANIQYF.